The 4 T cell receptor beta chains below come from one sample, sequenced in a study of early T cells in non-severe SARS-CoV-2 infection. TCRdb re-derived calls from the 5' RACE reads in MiXCR, one entry per CDR3 protein. The table includes about 30,000 distinct CDR3 sequences, about 5% detected once. This sample comprised whole blood, obtained at baseline. These receptors all come from an adult who was a healthcare worker with PCR-confirmed SARS-CoV-2 infection or an uninfected control (not recorded which).

This clonotype was observed at least ten times. The chain has TRBV20-1 and TRBJ2-1, with 7 nucleotides matching TRBD2. This CDR3 has 13 residues. J lost 6 bases, V lost 6 bases, and 8 bases had no gene match. Germline assignment: CDR1 DFQATT and CDR2 SNEGSKA (reference sequence). The CDR3 region has the DNA TGCAGTGCGTCCCGGGGGGACCGCAATGAGCAGTTCTTC. It translates to CSASRGDRNEQFF.

This clonotype was found many times. The chain recombines TRBV12-3 or TRBV12-4 with TRBJ2-1; 10 nucleotides align to TRBD2. J gave up 5 bases and V 6 bases, and 7 bases lay outside the gene matches. The CDR3 contains 15 residues. CDR3 DNA: TGTGCCAGCAGCCGTCAGCGGGAGGGAGACAATGAGCAGTTCTTC. It yields the protein CASSRQREGDNEQFF.

This clonotype was seen repeatedly, ten times or more. This chain connects TRBV12-2 to TRBJ1-4. TRBV12-2 is designated a pseudogene. This CDR3 contains 12 residues. This CDR3 reads CASRSGLEKLFF. The CDR3 DNA sequence: TGTGCAAGTCGCTCGGGACTGGAAAAACTGTTTTTT.

This clonotype showed up many times. The chain is built from TRBV29-1 and TRBJ2-6; D is uncertain. V shed 6 bases and J shed 0 bases, with 15 bases lying between them. This CDR3 has 16 amino acids. Looked up from germline, CDR1 is SQVTM and CDR2 is ANQGSEA. The CDR3 region has the DNA TGCAGCGTAGCTGTTCAGTGGATCTCTGGGGCCAACGTCCTGACTTTC. Translation: CSVAVQWISGANVLTF. The full variable domain, in which reference TRBV29-1 and TRBJ2-6 provide the parts outside the CDR3, is SAVISQKPSRDICQRGTSLTIQCQVDSQVTMMFWYRQQPGQSLTLIATANQGSEATYESGFVIDKFPISRPNLTFSTLTVSNMSPEDSSIYLCSVAVQWISGANVLTFGAGSRLTVL.